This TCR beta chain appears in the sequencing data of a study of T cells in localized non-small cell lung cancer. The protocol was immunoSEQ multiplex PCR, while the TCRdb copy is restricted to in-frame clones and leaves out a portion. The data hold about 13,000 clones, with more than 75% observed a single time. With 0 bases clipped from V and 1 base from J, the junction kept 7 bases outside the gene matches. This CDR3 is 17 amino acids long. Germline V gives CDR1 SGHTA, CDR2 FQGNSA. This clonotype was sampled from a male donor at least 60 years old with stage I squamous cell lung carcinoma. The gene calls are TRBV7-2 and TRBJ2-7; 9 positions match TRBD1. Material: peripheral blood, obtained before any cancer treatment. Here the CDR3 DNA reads TGTGCCAGCAGCTTAGCGTGGGGGACAGGGACGTCCTACGAGCAGTACTTC. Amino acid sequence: CASSLAWGTGTSYEQYF. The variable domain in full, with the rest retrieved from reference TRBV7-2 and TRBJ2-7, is GAGVSQSPSNKVTEKGKDVELRCDPISGHTALYWYRQSLGQGLEFLIYFQGNSAPDKSGLPSDRFSAERTGGSVSTLTIQRTQQEDSAVYLCASSLAWGTGTSYEQYFGPGTRLTVT.